Below are 8 T cell receptor beta chains sequenced from a single sample in a study of control samples from healthy donors and cancer patients. Assay: immunoSEQ multiplex PCR; the TCRdb copy retains only in-frame clones and omits some. This table holds some 96,000 clones, approximately 95% found once. Sequenced: blood. These receptors were taken from a man aged 18 to 29 in good health.

The V and J genes are TRBV27 and TRBJ2-1; D is perhaps TRBD2 (5 bases). Germline V CDR1 and CDR2: MNHEY, SMNVEV (reference sequence). V lost 2 bases and J 0 bases, leaving 8 bases between the germline ends. This CDR3 contains 15 residues. CDR3 in amino acids: CASSLGESSYNEQFF. For the CDR3, the DNA is TGTGCCAGCAGTTTAGGGGAGAGCTCCTACAATGAGCAGTTCTTC.

This clone has just one count. The chain uses TRBV9 and TRBJ1-1; 7 positions match TRBD1. Trimming took 4 bases from V and 10 from J; bases not matched to a gene: 16. Germline lookup yields CDR1 SGDLS and CDR2 YYNGEE. CDR3 length: 15 amino acids. The CDR3 DNA is TGTGCCAGCAGCTCCACAGAAGGGGGCGCGGTTGGAGCTTTCTTT. It translates to CASSSTEGGAVGAFF.

The chain uses TRBV6-5 and TRBJ1-1; TRBD1 might be the D (5 bases). Germline values: CDR1 MNHEY, CDR2 SVGAGI. CDR3 length: 14 amino acids. V shed 6 bases and J shed 1 base, with 12 bases lying between them. This CDR3 reads CASSAGRTNTEAFF. The CDR3 nucleotides read TGTGCCAGCAGCGCAGGGCGAACGAACACTGAAGCTTTCTTT.

This CDR3 is CASSPRTSERNGYTF. CDR3 in DNA: TGTGCCAGCAGCCCGCGGACCTCAGAGAGAAATGGCTACACCTTC. The chain joins TRBV6-5 to TRBJ1-2; D not certain. Germline V gives CDR1 MNHEY, CDR2 SVGAGI. The CDR3 spans 15 residues. Between the trimmed V and J ends, which lost 6 bases and 6 bases, there was a span of 20 bases.

This clone was observed once. J is TRBJ1-1 and V is TRBV12-3 or TRBV12-4, with D uncertain. The CDR3 loop spans 13 amino acids. V gave up 1 base and J gave up 2 bases, with 5 bases separating them. The CDR3 protein is CASSLVLNTEAFF. As DNA, the CDR3 is TGTGCCAGCAGTTTAGTTTTAAACACTGAAGCTTTCTTT.

V is TRBV19 and J is TRBJ1-1; D is uncertain. The CDR3 loop spans 15 amino acids. Between the trimmed V and J ends, which lost 3 bases and 1 base, there was a span of 12 bases. Germline CDR1 and CDR2: LNHDA and SQIVND (reference sequence). As DNA, the CDR3 is TGTGCCAGTAGTATTTTTGGTAAGGGGAACACTGAAGCTTTCTTT. Amino acids: CASSIFGKGNTEAFF.

The chain has TRBV19 and TRBJ2-7, with D maybe TRBD2 (5 bases). Trimming cost V 8 bases and J 2 bases, with 13 bases left between them. The CDR3 extends over 13 amino acids. Germline-derived CDR1 and CDR2 are LNHDA and SQIVND (reference sequence). The chain's CDR3 is CASLGALPYEQYF. In DNA, the CDR3 is TGTGCCAGTCTGGGAGCCCTCCCCTACGAGCAGTACTTC.

As concerns this clone: Sequence at one end of the junction differs from germline and may be a read error. The chain couples TRBV6-2 or TRBV6-3 to TRBJ1-2, with a tentative D call TRBD1 (6 bases). Per germline, CDR1 MNHEY and CDR2 SVGEGT. The CDR3 is made up of 13 amino acids. For the CDR3, the DNA is TGTGCCAACAGTCCGGGACACCTCTATGGCTACACCTTC. Residues: CANSPGHLYGYTF.